This TCR beta chain was recorded in a study of shared clonotypes between healthy human individuals. The CDR3 consists of 15 residues. V lost 5 bases, J lost 3 bases, and 8 bases stayed unmatched. CDR1 is LNHNV, CDR2 YYDKDF, per germline (reference sequence). Libraries were prepared by immunoSEQ multiplex PCR; TCRdb keeps only in-frame clonotypes and omits some of them. The sample records about 1 million clones, roughly 80% being singletons. Whole-study results and caveats: Some naive CD4 clonotypes, roughly 5%, turned up in common across a few donors. Clonotype sharing among donors was thought likely to change with sequencing depth.

Regarding this clone: The antigen is unknown.

The specimen was memory CD4+ T cells sorted from blood. Subset denoted: CD45RA-negative fraction. This rearrangement joins TRBV15 to TRBJ2-3; TRBD1 aligns across 7 bases. This sequence originates from a man aged 18 to 29 in good health. Written as DNA, the CDR3 is TGTGCCACCAGCCGAAAGACAGGGTTTACAGATACGCAGTATTTT. Protein sequence: CATSRKTGFTDTQYF.